The 27 T cell receptor beta chains listed next were all sequenced from one sample in a study of shared clonotypes between healthy human individuals. Generated by immunoSEQ multiplex PCR, the TCRdb table keeps only in-frame clones and is missing some. This sample yields hundreds of thousands of clones, of which around 78% are seen a single time; 1.5% to 2% belongs to the top ten. Sequenced sample: memory CD4+ T cells sorted from blood. Indicated subset: CD45RA-negative fraction. These receptors all stem from a woman aged 25-40 years in good health.

This clone was observed a handful of times. This chain connects TRBV5-1 to TRBJ2-2, with a tentative D call TRBD2 (6 bases). This CDR3 has 15 residues. Trimming cost V 2 bases and J 1 base, with 9 bases left between them. The germline gives CDR1 SGHRS, CDR2 YFSETQ. CDR3 nucleotide sequence: TGCGCCAGCAGCTTTGGTAGCGGGAACACCGGGGAGCTGTTTTTT. Protein: CASSFGSGNTGELFF. Filled out from reference TRBV5-1 and TRBJ2-2, the complete variable domain reads KAGVTQTPRYLIKTRGQQVTLSCSPISGHRSVSWYQQTPGQGLQFLFEYFSETQRNKGNFPGRFSGRQFSNSRSEMNVSTLELGDSALYLCASSFGSGNTGELFFGEGSRLTVL.

The rearrangement uses TRBV12-5 and TRBJ1-1; D remains unclear. Trimming cost V 4 bases and J 0 bases, with 12 bases left between them. This CDR3 comprises 15 residues. Per the germline V gene, CDR1 is LGHNT and CDR2 is FRNRAP. The CDR3 DNA reads TGTGCTAGTGGTTCGACGGACTCCATGAACACTGAAGCTTTCTTT. As protein: CASGSTDSMNTEAFF.

V gene TRBV6-1 combines with J gene TRBJ1-4, with D maybe TRBD1 (5 bases). Trimming removed 4 bases at V and 8 bases at J, with 17 bases between. The germline gives CDR1 MNHNS, CDR2 SASEGT. The CDR3 has 15 residues. The DNA of the CDR3 is TGTGCCAGCAGTGCCGAGGGACTCCAGCGGGAAAAACTGTTTTTT. Protein product: CASSAEGLQREKLFF.

The chain links TRBV4-1 to TRBJ2-1; TRBD2 aligns across 8 bases. Looked up from germline, CDR1 is MGHRA and CDR2 is YSYEKL. V lost 2 bases to trimming and J lost 3 bases; unmatched junction nucleotides: 12. The CDR3 length is 18 residues. In nucleotides, the CDR3 is TGCGCCAGCAGCCAACCGAGTGGGGCGGGAGGCCTCTACAATGAGCAGTTCTTC. It translates to CASSQPSGAGGLYNEQFF.

The rearrangement joins TRBV29-1 to TRBJ2-5; D is tentatively TRBD1 or TRBD2 (5 bases each). The germline V and J ends were trimmed by 4 bases and 7 bases, with 16 bases remaining between them. The CDR3 has 13 residues. Germline V gene lookup returns CDR1 SQVTM and CDR2 ANQGSEA. The CDR3 loop reads CSVAPGLYMTQYF. Here the CDR3 DNA reads TGCAGCGTTGCACCGGGGCTTTATATGACCCAGTACTTC.

The J gene is TRBJ2-3, the V gene TRBV20-1; D is undetermined. CDR1 is DFQATT and CDR2 is SNEGSKA in the germline V gene (reference sequence). With 7 bases removed from V and 6 bases from J, the gap between germline ends came to 11 bases. This CDR3 has 11 amino acids. The CDR3 DNA reads TGCAGTGGAGACATGGCGGATACGCAGTATTTT. This gives the protein CSGDMADTQYF.

The CDR3 DNA is TGTGCCAGCAGGGACCAGGGGGCCGGCCCAGAAGCTTTCTTT. Translating it yields CASRDQGAGPEAFF. The V call is TRBV7-7, the J call TRBJ1-1; 8 bases align to TRBD1. V lost 6 bases and J lost 8; bases outside the gene matches: 11. The CDR3 is 14 residues long. Germline V gene sequence: CDR1 SSHAT, CDR2 FNYEAQ (reference sequence).

As regards this clone: The identical CDR3 is also encoded by other nucleotide sequences in the sample. The CDR3 spells CASSQGVRDTEAFF. The DNA for the CDR3 is TGCGCCAGCAGTCAAGGGGTTAGGGACACTGAAGCTTTCTTT. The rearrangement uses TRBV5-1 and TRBJ1-1; TRBD1 might be the D (5 bases). Germline V CDR1 and CDR2: SGHRS, YFSETQ. CDR3 size: 14 residues. V was clipped by 5 bases and J by 3 bases, with 14 bases between them.

Only one count was recorded for this clone. V and J are TRBV19 and TRBJ1-1, with 9 bases lining up with TRBD1. V lost 5 bases and J lost 5; bases outside the gene matches: 3. The CDR3 loop spans 13 amino acids. Germline V gene lookup returns CDR1 LNHDA and CDR2 SQIVND (reference sequence). The CDR3 loop is CASSGQGRTEAFF. The DNA of the CDR3 is TGTGCCAGTAGTGGACAGGGGAGAACTGAAGCTTTCTTT.

There are a few counts of this clone. V usage is TRBV2 and J usage is TRBJ2-7; 9 bases line up with TRBD1. V lost 9 bases and J lost 5; bases outside the gene matches: 14. The CDR3 sequence is 15 residues long. CDR1 and CDR2 (germline): SNHLY, FYNNEI. The CDR3 nucleotides read TGTGCCAGTAGGATACTACAGGGGGCATTGCACGAGCAGTACTTC. Protein: CASRILQGALHEQYF. Together with reference TRBV2 and TRBJ2-7, the CDR3 gives the full variable domain: EPEVTQTPSHQVTQMGQEVILRCVPISNHLYFYWYRQILGQKVEFLVSFYNNEISEKSEIFDDQFSVERPDGSNFTLKIRSTKLEDSAMYFCASRILQGALHEQYFGPGTRLTVT.

J is TRBJ1-2 and V is TRBV18; D is undetermined. Germline V gives CDR1 KGHSH, CDR2 LQKENI. Between the trimmed V and J ends, which lost 1 base and 0 bases, there was a span of 21 bases. The CDR3 has 19 residues. The CDR3 protein is CASSPRATRGPPANYGYTF. The CDR3 DNA reads as TGTGCCAGCTCACCACGGGCTACCAGAGGACCACCGGCTAACTATGGCTACACCTTC.

Remarks on this clone: Distinct nucleotide sequences in the sample also encode this CDR3. V usage is TRBV5-1 and J usage is TRBJ2-1, with D unresolved. Germline assignment: CDR1 SGHRS and CDR2 YFSETQ. This CDR3 has 11 residues. Between the trimmed V and J ends, which lost 4 bases and 7 bases, there was a span of 6 bases. CDR3 nucleotides: TGCGCCAGCAGCCTAGAAAATGAGCAGTTCTTC. Encoded protein: CASSLENEQFF. The entire variable domain, with the rest obtained from reference TRBV5-1 and TRBJ2-1, is as follows: KAGVTQTPRYLIKTRGQQVTLSCSPISGHRSVSWYQQTPGQGLQFLFEYFSETQRNKGNFPGRFSGRQFSNSRSEMNVSTLELGDSALYLCASSLENEQFFGPGTRLTVL.

The chain carries TRBV5-1 and TRBJ1-6, with unresolved D. The germline CDR1 and CDR2 sequences are SGHRS and YFSETQ. Trimming removed 1 base at V and 5 bases at J, with 4 bases between. The CDR3 spans 13 residues. CDR3 residues: CASSLTDNSPLHF. CDR3 bases: TGCGCCAGCAGCTTGACGGATAATTCACCCCTCCACTTT.

The V call is TRBV28, the J call TRBJ2-7, with 7 bases aligning to TRBD2. CDR3 length: 14 residues. Germline loops: CDR1 MDHEN, CDR2 SYDVKM. Trimming cost V 7 bases and J 7 bases; bases outside gene matches: 13. The CDR3 nucleotides are TGTGCCAGCACCCTGGGAGCGGGACCCGGTGAGCAGTACTTC. Translated: CASTLGAGPGEQYF.

The J gene is TRBJ1-1, the V gene TRBV4-2; D is unresolved. Trimming shortened V by 0 bases and J by 0 bases, and 14 bases separated the two germline ends. The CDR3 is 17 amino acids. Germline V gene lookup returns CDR1 LGHNA and CDR2 YNFKEQ. CDR3 residues: CASSQEGTGSLNTEAFF. The DNA for the CDR3 is TGTGCCAGCAGCCAAGAAGGCACCGGCAGCTTGAACACTGAAGCTTTCTTT.

This clone came up once. The chain carries TRBV4-1 and TRBJ1-4, with D possibly TRBD1 on 6 matching bases. This CDR3 has 14 residues. Trimming left V 1 base short and J 11 bases short, with 14 bases between. The germline V gene has CDR1 MGHRA and CDR2 YSYEKL. CDR3 residues: CASSQVPRQGKLFF. CDR3 bases: TGCGCCAGCAGCCAAGTCCCCCGGCAGGGGAAACTGTTTTTT.

The genes are TRBV7-9 and TRBJ2-3, with D perhaps being TRBD1 or TRBD2 (6 bases each). The CDR3 is 14 residues long. V lost 1 base and J lost 4, with 9 bases in between. The V gene's germline CDR1 is SEHNR and CDR2 FQNEAQ (reference sequence). The CDR3 spells CASSLGGAADTQYF. The CDR3 region has the DNA TGTGCCAGCAGCTTAGGGGGGGCGGCAGATACGCAGTATTTT.

The chain carries TRBV19 and TRBJ2-2; 9 positions agree with TRBD1. The CDR3 totals 17 residues. Unmatched junction bases numbered 8, after V lost 2 bases and J lost 4 bases. Germline CDR1 and CDR2: LNHDA and SQIVND (reference sequence). The CDR3, as DNA: TGTGCCAGTAGTATACTAACAGGGGGCGGCCCCACCGGGGAGCTGTTTTTT. It specifies CASSILTGGGPTGELFF.

The V and J genes are TRBV11-2 and TRBJ1-2; a possible D gene is TRBD1 (6 bases). The CDR3 is made up of 15 amino acids. Germline-derived CDR1 and CDR2 are SGHAT and FQNNGV. Trimming took 6 bases from V and 4 from J, leaving 18 bases between them. CDR3 sequence (DNA): TGTGCCAGCAGACCACCGGGGGGCTCAACCTATGGCTACACCTTC. Its translation is CASRPPGGSTYGYTF.

The chain links TRBV6-5 to TRBJ2-7; 8 nucleotides agree with TRBD2. The germline gives CDR1 MNHEY, CDR2 SVGAGI. V trimming: 5 bases; J trimming: 0 bases; junction bases outside the gene matches: 6. The CDR3 loop spans 15 amino acids. The chain's CDR3 is CASSTQTSASYEQYF. The CDR3 coding sequence is TGTGCCAGCAGTACTCAGACTAGCGCCTCCTACGAGCAGTACTTC.

This clone showed up just once. The V gene is TRBV5-1, the J gene TRBJ2-3; D gene ambiguous. The V gene's germline CDR1 is SGHRS and CDR2 YFSETQ. V lost 4 bases, J lost 0 bases, and 12 bases lay in between. The CDR3 covers 15 residues. CDR3 residues: CASSGAGSSTDTQYF. CDR3 nucleotides: TGCGCCAGCAGCGGAGCCGGGTCTAGCACAGATACGCAGTATTTT.

The chain is built from TRBV15 and TRBJ2-5; weak D call: TRBD2 (5 bases). CDR3 length equals 15 residues. Between the trimmed V and J ends, which lost 0 bases and 4 bases, there was a span of 12 bases. The germline CDR1 and CDR2 sequences are LNHNV and YYDKDF (reference sequence). The CDR3 DNA reads as TGTGCCACCAGCAGAGATTCGGGGTATGGAGAGACCCAGTACTTC. Its translation is CATSRDSGYGETQYF.

This clone was found a few times. The chain uses TRBV29-1 and TRBJ2-2; no reliable D call. V was clipped by 0 bases and J by 3 bases, with 2 bases between them. The CDR3 sequence is 12 residues long. Germline V gene lookup returns CDR1 SQVTM and CDR2 ANQGSEA. The CDR3 region is CSVEDHTGELFF. The CDR3 DNA reads TGCAGCGTTGAAGATCACACCGGGGAGCTGTTTTTT.

The V and J genes are TRBV10-2 and TRBJ2-3; 10 bases align to TRBD2. There are 14 residues in the CDR3. Germline lookup yields CDR1 WSHSY and CDR2 SAAADI. V shed 5 bases, J shed 4 bases, and the junction held 3 bases outside the gene matches. In nucleotides, the CDR3 is TGCGCCAGCAGTAACAGCGGGAGGGCAGATACGCAGTATTTT. It specifies CASSNSGRADTQYF.

This rearrangement joins TRBV6-1 to TRBJ2-2, with 8 bases that match TRBD2. The CDR3 has 16 amino acids. Per the germline V gene, CDR1 is MNHNS and CDR2 is SASEGT. V lost 2 bases and J lost 4; bases outside the gene matches: 6. The CDR3 spells CASSEPGLGGTGELFF. Written as DNA, the CDR3 is TGTGCCAGCAGTGAACCGGGACTAGGCGGCACCGGGGAGCTGTTTTTT.

The rearrangement links TRBV10-2 to TRBJ2-3, with TRBD2 matching over 10 bases. This CDR3 comprises 14 residues. The germline CDR1 and CDR2 sequences are WSHSY and SAAADI. Trimming cost V 3 bases and J 8 bases; bases outside gene matches: 5. CDR3 region: CASSEAAGGITQYF. CDR3 nucleotides: TGCGCCAGCAGTGAAGCAGCGGGGGGGATTACGCAGTATTTT.

About this clone: One base away lies a much larger clone, so this may be a sequencing read error. The chain joins TRBV5-1 to TRBJ1-1, with unresolved D. CDR1 and CDR2 from the germline V gene are SGHRS and YFSETQ. V was trimmed by 1 base and J by 1 base, leaving 5 bases between them. CDR3 length: 13 amino acids. CDR3 residues: CASSLSENTEAFF. The CDR3 region has the DNA TGCGCCAGCAGCTTGTCAGAGAACACTGAAGCTTTCTTT.